This T cell receptor beta chain came from a study of OX40 agonist ivuxolimab in advanced cancers. Study observations and caveats: There was clonal expansion of CD4+ and CD8+ blood T cells by week 6 at 0.1 to 3.0 mg/kg.

Autoimmune disease history or systemic immunosuppression meant exclusion. Generated by immunoSEQ multiplex PCR, the TCRdb table keeps only in-frame clones and is missing some. This table has around 100,000 clones, approximately 87% appearing once. There are 11 residues in the CDR3. Trimming took off 4 bases at V and 10 bases at J, with 13 bases between the two ends. From germline, CDR1 is DFQATT and CDR2 SNEGSKA (reference sequence). With regard to this clone: Its specificity is unknown.

The sequencing here drew on CD4+ or CD8+ T cells sorted from blood, taken in a trial of the OX40 agonist ivuxolimab. This TCR was sampled from an adult with an advanced solid tumor such as melanoma, head and neck, liver or kidney cancer. The chain is built from TRBV20-1 and TRBJ1-1; D may be TRBD1 (6 bases). The CDR3 loop is CSANGQRGAFF. Written as DNA, the CDR3 is TGCAGTGCTAATGGACAGCGGGGAGCTTTCTTT.